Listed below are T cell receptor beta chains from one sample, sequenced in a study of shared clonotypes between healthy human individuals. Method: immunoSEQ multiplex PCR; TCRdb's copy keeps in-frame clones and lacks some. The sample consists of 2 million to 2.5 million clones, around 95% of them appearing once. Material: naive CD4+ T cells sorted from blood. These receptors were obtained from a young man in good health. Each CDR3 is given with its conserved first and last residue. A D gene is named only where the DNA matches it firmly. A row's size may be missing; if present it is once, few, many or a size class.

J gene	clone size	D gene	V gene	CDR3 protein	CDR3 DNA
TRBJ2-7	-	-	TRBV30	CAWSGGGYAHEQYF	TGTGCCTGGAGTGGCGGAGGATATGCCCACGAGCAGTACTTC
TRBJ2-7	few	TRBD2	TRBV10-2	CASSDLAGGPGEQYF	TGCGCCAGCAGTGATTTGGCGGGAGGGCCGGGCGAGCAGTACTTC
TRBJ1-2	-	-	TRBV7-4	CASSFLYGYTF	TGTGCCAGCAGCTTCCTCTATGGCTACACCTTC
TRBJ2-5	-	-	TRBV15	CATSRDPGRMQETQYF	TGTGCCACCAGCAGAGACCCCGGACGGATGCAAGAGACCCAGTACTTC
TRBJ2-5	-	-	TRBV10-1	CASSDGETQYF	TGCGCCAGCAGTGATGGGGAGACCCAGTACTTC
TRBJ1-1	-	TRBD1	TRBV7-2	CASSWTGTNTEAFF	TGTGCCAGCAGCTGGACAGGTACGAACACTGAAGCTTTCTTT
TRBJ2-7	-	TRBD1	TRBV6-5	CASSSTMTGGSYEQYF	TGTGCCAGCAGTTCCACCATGACAGGGGGTTCCTACGAGCAGTACTTC
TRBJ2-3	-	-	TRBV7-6	CASSPVGVGADTQYF	TGTGCCAGCAGCCCCGTCGGGGTTGGGGCAGATACGCAGTATTTT
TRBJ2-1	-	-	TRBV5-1	CASSGRDRGDEQFF	TGCGCCAGCAGCGGTCGGGACCGAGGGGATGAGCAGTTCTTC
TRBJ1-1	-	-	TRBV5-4	CASSLRGMNTEAFF	TGTGCCAGCAGCTTAAGGGGGATGAACACTGAAGCTTTCTTT
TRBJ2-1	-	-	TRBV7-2	CASSVDYSYNEQFF	TGTGCCAGCAGCGTCGACTACTCCTACAATGAGCAGTTCTTC
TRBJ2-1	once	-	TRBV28	CASRGLYEQFF	TGTGCCAGCAGGGGGCTCTATGAGCAGTTCTTC
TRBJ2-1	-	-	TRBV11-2	CASSSGWGGEQFF	TGTGCCAGCAGCTCCGGTTGGGGTGGGGAGCAGTTCTTC
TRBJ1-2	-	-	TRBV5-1	CASSPGSGGGYTF	TGCGCCAGCAGCCCAGGGTCCGGTGGTGGCTACACCTTC
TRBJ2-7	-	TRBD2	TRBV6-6	CASSRGRLAGDLYF	TGTGCCAGCAGTCGCGGCCGACTAGCGGGAGACTTGTACTTC
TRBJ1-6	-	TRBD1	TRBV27	CASSRGTGDSPLHF	TGTGCCAGCAGTAGAGGGACAGGGGATTCACCCCTCCACTTT
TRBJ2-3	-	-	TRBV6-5	CASSYFGGIGGDTQYF	TGTGCCAGCAGTTACTTTGGTGGCATCGGAGGGGATACGCAGTATTTT
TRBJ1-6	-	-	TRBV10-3	CAIKGSLNSPLHF	TGTGCCATCAAAGGGAGCCTAAATTCACCCCTCCACTTT
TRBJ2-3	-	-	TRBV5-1	CASSSRVEDTQYF	TGCGCCAGCAGCTCTCGGGTTGAAGATACGCAGTATTTT